The T cell receptor (beta chain) under discussion was sequenced for a study of cytomegalovirus exposure and HLA in healthy donors. In germline, CDR1 is SGHRS, CDR2 YFSETQ. This CDR3 is built from 15 residues. The J segment lost 10 bases and the V segment lost 4 bases, leaving 11 bases of the junction unmatched. In the PCR, 60 Vbeta and 13 Jbeta primers were used. This table comes from immunoSEQ multiplex PCR, and its TCRdb copy is limited to in-frame clones, with some not included. This sample has roughly 170,000 clones, with over 60% found just once. Study-wide findings and caveats: TRBV6-2, TRBV6-3 and some other V segments were excluded as indistinguishable. Earlier analysis yielded a pattern in which most TCR beta V segments were productive about 90% or about 30% of the time. Researchers reported in a later analysis that common viral pathogens appeared linked to several top clusters.

Worth noting for this clone: The antigen remains unidentified.

Sequencing used PBMCs. V is TRBV5-1 and J is TRBJ2-7; 13 nucleotides agree with TRBD2. The clonotype comes from a girl between 10 and 17 years old in good health and CMV-seronegative. DNA for the CDR3: TGCGCCAGCAGCCTGGACGGGACTAGCGGGACCCTCCAGTACTTC. The encoded protein is CASSLDGTSGTLQYF. The full variable domain, its missing parts supplied by reference TRBV5-1 and TRBJ2-7, is KAGVTQTPRYLIKTRGQQVTLSCSPISGHRSVSWYQQTPGQGLQFLFEYFSETQRNKGNFPGRFSGRQFSNSRSEMNVSTLELGDSALYLCASSLDGTSGTLQYFGPGTRLTVT.